The 6 T cell receptor beta chains reported below all come from one sample, sequenced in a study of CD8 T cells in ankylosing spondylitis. MiXCR, run by TCRdb on the 5' RACE reads, gives a single entry per CDR3 protein. The sample shows around 120,000 distinct CDR3 sequences, about 13% of them seen only once. Sequencing was done on a sample of blood, either unsorted or a sorted T cell fraction (not recorded which). These receptor sequences come from a female donor with ankylosing spondylitis or in good health (not recorded which).

This clonotype was counted between two and nine times. This chain connects TRBV20-1 to TRBJ1-6; perhaps TRBD1 as D (6 bases). Per the germline V gene, CDR1 is DFQATT and CDR2 is SNEGSKA (reference sequence). V dropped 3 bases and J dropped 8 bases, with 14 bases sitting between them. The CDR3 extends over 14 amino acids. Written as DNA, the CDR3 is TGCAGTGCTAGTAGCGGACAGAGTTATTCACCCCTCCACTTT. Translated, it gives CSASSGQSYSPLHF.

This clonotype was observed once. This chain connects TRBV29-1 to TRBJ2-1; either TRBD1 or TRBD2 may fit D (5 bases each). V lost 7 bases and J lost 7, with 23 bases in between. The CDR3 consists of 15 residues. Germline-derived CDR1 and CDR2 are SQVTM and ANQGSEA. Here the CDR3 reads CSAGPQSGWGNEQFF. CDR3 DNA sequence: TGCAGCGCGGGTCCCCAAAGCGGCTGGGGGAATGAGCAGTTCTTC.

This clonotype was picked up many times. The J gene is TRBJ2-2, the V gene TRBV20-1; 7 bases are shared with TRBD2. The trim removed 3 bases at V and 5 bases at J, leaving 12 bases unmatched. The CDR3 loop spans 16 amino acids. Germline CDR1 and CDR2: DFQATT and SNEGSKA (reference sequence). The CDR3 spells CSASSLTSSWTGELFF. The CDR3 DNA sequence: TGCAGTGCTAGTTCTTTGACTAGCTCCTGGACCGGGGAGCTGTTTTTT.

This clonotype has ten or more counts. This chain uses TRBV7-6 with TRBJ1-6; D gene uncertain. Trimming removed 5 bases at V and 7 bases at J, with 27 bases between. The CDR3 consists of 19 residues. CDR1 SGHVS and CDR2 FNYEAQ come from the germline V gene. The CDR3 protein is CASSLQPPLSQVGNSPLHF. The CDR3 bases are TGTGCCAGCAGCCTCCAACCGCCATTGAGCCAGGTGGGGAATTCACCCCTCCACTTT.

The gene calls are TRBV6-1 and TRBJ2-7; D may be TRBD1 (5 bases). V dropped 6 bases and J dropped 1 base, with 7 bases sitting between them. The germline gives CDR1 MNHNS, CDR2 SASEGT. The CDR3 extends over 12 amino acids. This chain's CDR3 is CASRTVSYEQYF. For the CDR3, the DNA is TGTGCCAGCAGGACAGTTTCCTACGAGCAGTACTTC.

The V call is TRBV5-1, the J call TRBJ1-1, with 7 bases that match TRBD1. Trimming at V came to 6 bases and at J to 4 bases, leaving 9 bases not matched to a gene. Germline assignment: CDR1 SGHRS and CDR2 YFSETQ. This CDR3 is built from 14 residues. The CDR3 bases are TGCGCCAGCAAAACAACAGGGGAGAGCACTGAAGCTTTCTTT. Its protein is CASKTTGESTEAFF. Full variable domain (rest looked up from reference TRBV5-1 and TRBJ1-1): KAGVTQTPRYLIKTRGQQVTLSCSPISGHRSVSWYQQTPGQGLQFLFEYFSETQRNKGNFPGRFSGRQFSNSRSEMNVSTLELGDSALYLCASKTTGESTEAFFGQGTRLTVV.